These 15 T cell receptor beta chains share one sample of origin, sequenced in a study of tumor-infiltrating lymphocytes in localized non-small cell lung cancer. The data were produced by immunoSEQ multiplex PCR, yet TCRdb's version contains in-frame clones alone and is incomplete. The table includes approximately 12,000 clones, around 65% detected once. Sequencing was done on a sample of lung tumor tissue. The source is a human donor with non-small cell lung cancer.

This sequence joins TRBV11-1 and TRBJ2-5; D may be TRBD2 (5 bases). V was clipped by 6 bases and J by 2 bases, with 19 bases between them. Germline values: CDR1 SGHAT, CDR2 FQDESV (reference sequence). The CDR3 is 16 residues long. The CDR3 loop reads CASSLRPGWEQETQYF. The CDR3, as DNA: TGTGCCAGCAGTTTGAGACCGGGGTGGGAGCAAGAGACCCAGTACTTC. Full variable domain (missing parts from reference TRBV11-1 and TRBJ2-5): EAEVAQSPRYKITEKSQAVAFWCDPISGHATLYWYRQILGQGPELLVQFQDESVVDDSQLPKDRFSAERLKGVDSTLKIQPAELGDSAMYLCASSLRPGWEQETQYFGPGTRLLVL.

The rearrangement joins TRBV2 to TRBJ1-4; TRBD1 matches at 7 bases. This CDR3 has 17 residues. J was trimmed by 0 bases and V by 5 bases; bases with no gene match: 9. CDR1 and CDR2 from the germline V gene are SNHLY and FYNNEI. The CDR3 reads CASSLDGQDATNEKLFF. CDR3 sequence (DNA): TGTGCCAGCAGTCTCGACGGACAGGACGCAACTAATGAAAAACTGTTTTTT.

The V and J genes are TRBV6-5 and TRBJ1-6, with 7 bases lining up with TRBD1. The ends lost 6 bases at V and 5 bases at J; junction bases unmatched: 4. This CDR3 spans 14 amino acids. Germline lookup yields CDR1 MNHEY and CDR2 SVGAGI. The CDR3 sequence is CASSPDRDNSPLHF. The DNA for the CDR3 is TGTGCCAGCAGCCCCGACAGGGATAATTCACCCCTCCACTTT.

The chain recombines TRBV19 with TRBJ2-7; TRBD2 matches 7 bases. The germline V gene encodes CDR1 LNHDA and CDR2 SQIVND (reference sequence). The length of the CDR3 is 15 residues. Trimming at V came to 10 bases and at J to 1 base, leaving 13 bases not matched to a gene. CDR3 coding DNA: TGTGCCACCAAGCCGAGGGGAGGGCTTTCCTACGAGCAGTACTTC. It codes for CATKPRGGLSYEQYF.

J is TRBJ2-3 and V is TRBV2; TRBD1 is a possible D gene (8 bases). The CDR3 extends over 14 amino acids. V was cut by 7 bases and J by 5 bases, with 16 bases left in between. Germline CDR1 SNHLY, CDR2 FYNNEI. The CDR3 region is CASNEQGEGDTQYF. The CDR3 DNA is TGTGCCAGCAACGAACAGGGGGAGGGAGATACGCAGTATTTT.

This clone was observed a single time. The chain uses TRBV5-1 and TRBJ1-1; the D gene is possibly TRBD1 (5 bases). The CDR3 is 11 amino acids. The germline CDR1 and CDR2 sequences are SGHRS and YFSETQ. Trimming took 5 bases from V and 7 from J, leaving 9 bases between them. CDR3 in DNA: TGCGCCAGCAGGGGGGAGAGTGAAGCTTTCTTT. This gives the protein CASRGESEAFF.

This clone was seen only once. The V and J genes are TRBV7-2 and TRBJ2-7; 10 nucleotides align to TRBD2. Germline assignment: CDR1 SGHTA and CDR2 FQGNSA. V trimming: 5 bases; J trimming: 4 bases; junction bases outside the gene matches: 5. This CDR3 is built from 14 residues. CDR3: CASSLTSGVYEQYF. As DNA, the CDR3 is TGTGCCAGCAGCCTTACTAGCGGGGTATACGAGCAGTACTTC.

Only one count was recorded for this clone. This chain connects TRBV27 to TRBJ2-2; D is ambiguous. The ends were cut back, 3 bases at V and 1 base at J, with 9 bases in the middle. The CDR3 loop spans 15 amino acids. Germline loops: CDR1 MNHEY, CDR2 SMNVEV (reference sequence). CDR3 in amino acids: CASSFGLGNTGELFF. CDR3 nucleotides: TGTGCCAGCAGTTTTGGGTTGGGGAACACCGGGGAGCTGTTTTTT.

The J gene is TRBJ1-1, the V gene TRBV6-5; D unclear. The V end lost 10 bases, the J end lost 1 base, and 7 bases lay between the germline ends. Germline V CDR1 and CDR2: MNHEY, SVGAGI. This CDR3 contains 11 residues. DNA of the CDR3: TGTGCCAACTTGGAGAACACTGAAGCTTTCTTT. This sequence encodes CANLENTEAFF.

This clone was detected a few times. The same CDR3 arises from other DNA sequences in this sample as well. V and J are TRBV6-5 and TRBJ1-1; D possibly corresponds to TRBD1 (6 bases). The CDR3 spans 13 residues. Germline V gene sequence: CDR1 MNHEY, CDR2 SVGAGI. V lost 6 bases to trimming and J lost 5 bases, with 13 bases between them. DNA of the CDR3: TGTGCCAGCAGCTTACAGGGAGGAACTGAAGCTTTCTTT. Its translation is CASSLQGGTEAFF.

The chain uses TRBV13 and TRBJ1-1; D may be TRBD1 (5 bases). Per germline, CDR1 PRHDT and CDR2 FYEKMQ (reference sequence). V was cut by 6 bases and J by 8 bases, with 19 bases left in between. The CDR3 is made up of 14 amino acids. CDR3 nucleotide sequence: TGTGCCAGCAGGGACACGGAACGAGAAGCGGAAGCTTTCTTT. It translates to CASRDTEREAEAFF.

The chain employs TRBV11-2 and TRBJ2-1, with D possibly matching TRBD1 (5 bases). Germline loops: CDR1 SGHAT, CDR2 FQNNGV. V lost 4 bases, J lost 3 bases, and 13 bases lay in between. The CDR3 runs to 15 residues. This chain's CDR3 is CASSSTVRVYNEQFF. CDR3 bases: TGTGCCAGCAGCTCGACAGTTCGGGTCTACAATGAGCAGTTCTTC.

The rearrangement joins TRBV5-1 to TRBJ2-7; 9 bases match TRBD1. CDR1 is SGHRS and CDR2 is YFSETQ in the germline V gene. CDR3 length equals 15 residues. The junction had 5 bases not matched to a gene; V was cut back by 0 bases and J by 4 bases. In nucleotides, the CDR3 is TGCGCCAGCAGCTTGGGGGGACAGGGTGTGTACGAGCAGTACTTC. It codes for CASSLGGQGVYEQYF. Filled out from reference TRBV5-1 and TRBJ2-7, the complete variable domain reads KAGVTQTPRYLIKTRGQQVTLSCSPISGHRSVSWYQQTPGQGLQFLFEYFSETQRNKGNFPGRFSGRQFSNSRSEMNVSTLELGDSALYLCASSLGGQGVYEQYFGPGTRLTVT.

There are a few counts of this clone. The V call is TRBV5-4, the J call TRBJ2-1; the match to TRBD1 covers 9 bases. This CDR3 comprises 14 residues. With 4 bases clipped from V and 5 bases from J, the junction kept 4 bases outside the gene matches. The germline gives CDR1 SGHNT, CDR2 YYREEE (reference sequence). The CDR3 is CASSPGTGNNEQFF. CDR3 DNA: TGTGCCAGCAGCCCCGGGACAGGGAACAATGAGCAGTTCTTC.

This CDR3 reads CASTKGLAGVQETQYF. The CDR3 DNA sequence: TGTGCCAGCACCAAGGGACTAGCGGGCGTCCAAGAGACCCAGTACTTC. V gene TRBV7-2 combines with J gene TRBJ2-5; 12 bases match TRBD2. This CDR3 comprises 16 residues. The ends lost 7 bases at V and 1 base at J; junction bases unmatched: 7. Per the germline V gene, CDR1 is SGHTA and CDR2 is FQGNSA.